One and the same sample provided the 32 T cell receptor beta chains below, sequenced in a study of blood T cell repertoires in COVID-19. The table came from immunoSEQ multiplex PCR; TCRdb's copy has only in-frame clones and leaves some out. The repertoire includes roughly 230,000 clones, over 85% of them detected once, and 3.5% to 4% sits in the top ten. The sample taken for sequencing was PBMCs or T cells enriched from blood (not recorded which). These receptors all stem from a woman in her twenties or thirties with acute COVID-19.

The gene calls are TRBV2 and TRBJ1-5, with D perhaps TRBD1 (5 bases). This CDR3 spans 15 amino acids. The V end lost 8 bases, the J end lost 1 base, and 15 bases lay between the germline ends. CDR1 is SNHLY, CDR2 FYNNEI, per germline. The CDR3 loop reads CASDRGTGSNQPQHF. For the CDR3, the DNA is TGTGCCAGCGATAGGGGAACAGGAAGCAATCAGCCCCAGCATTTT.

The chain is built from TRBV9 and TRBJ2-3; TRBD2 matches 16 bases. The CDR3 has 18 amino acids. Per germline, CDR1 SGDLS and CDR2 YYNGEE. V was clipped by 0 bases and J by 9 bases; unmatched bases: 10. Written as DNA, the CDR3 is TGTGCCAGCAGCGTAGTTGCTTCGGTGGGACTAGCGGGGGGGACGCAGTATTTT. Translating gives CASSVVASVGLAGGTQYF.

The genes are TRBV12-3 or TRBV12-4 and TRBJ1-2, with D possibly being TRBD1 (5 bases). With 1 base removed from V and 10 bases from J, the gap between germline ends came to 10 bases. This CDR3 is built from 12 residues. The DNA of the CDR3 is TGTGCCAGCAGTTTAGATTGGGGCGCCTACACCTTC. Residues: CASSLDWGAYTF.

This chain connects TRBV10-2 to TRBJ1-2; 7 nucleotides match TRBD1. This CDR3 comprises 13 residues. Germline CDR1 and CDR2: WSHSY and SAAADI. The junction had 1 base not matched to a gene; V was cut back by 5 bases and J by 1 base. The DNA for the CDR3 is TGCGCCAGCAGTCGGGACAGTAACTATGGCTACACCTTC. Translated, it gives CASSRDSNYGYTF.

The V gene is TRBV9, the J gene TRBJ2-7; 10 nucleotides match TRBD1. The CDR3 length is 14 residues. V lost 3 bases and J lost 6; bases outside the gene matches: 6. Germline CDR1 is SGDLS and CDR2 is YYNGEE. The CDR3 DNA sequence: TGTGCCAGCAGCGGACAGGGGGCGAGAATCGAGCAGTACTTC. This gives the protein CASSGQGARIEQYF.

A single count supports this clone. This CDR3 reads CASSQDTVRVGGTF. CDR3 coding DNA: TGTGCCAGCAGCCAAGATACTGTGCGGGTCGGGGGCACCTTC. V gene TRBV3-1 (or the pseudogene TRBV3-2) combines with J gene TRBJ1-2; tentatively, D is TRBD1 (5 bases). The CDR3 runs 14 residues. The germline gives CDR1 LGHDT, CDR2 YNNKEL (reference sequence). Between the trimmed V and J ends, which lost 0 bases and 13 bases, there was a span of 18 bases.

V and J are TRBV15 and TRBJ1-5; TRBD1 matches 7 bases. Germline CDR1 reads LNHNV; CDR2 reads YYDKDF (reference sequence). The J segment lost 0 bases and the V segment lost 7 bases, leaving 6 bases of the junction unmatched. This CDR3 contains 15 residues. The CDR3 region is CATTLDRDSNQPQHF. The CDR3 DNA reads TGTGCCACCACCCTAGACAGGGATAGCAATCAGCCCCAGCATTTT.

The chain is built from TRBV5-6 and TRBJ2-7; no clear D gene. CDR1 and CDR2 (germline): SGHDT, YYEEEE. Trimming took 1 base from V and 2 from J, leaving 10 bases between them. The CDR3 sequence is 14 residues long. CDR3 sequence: CASSLLQSTYEQYF. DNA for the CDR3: TGTGCCAGCAGCTTGTTACAGAGCACCTACGAGCAGTACTTC.

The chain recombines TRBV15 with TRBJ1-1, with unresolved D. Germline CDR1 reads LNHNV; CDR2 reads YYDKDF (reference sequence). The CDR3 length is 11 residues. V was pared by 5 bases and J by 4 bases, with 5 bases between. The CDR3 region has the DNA TGTGCCACCAGCCTCGGCACTGAAGCTTTCTTT. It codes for CATSLGTEAFF.

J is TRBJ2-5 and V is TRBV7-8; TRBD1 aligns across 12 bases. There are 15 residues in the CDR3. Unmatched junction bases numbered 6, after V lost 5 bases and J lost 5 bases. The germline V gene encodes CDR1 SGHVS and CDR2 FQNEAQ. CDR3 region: CASSRGTGGRETQYF. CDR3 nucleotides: TGTGCCAGCAGCCGAGGGACAGGGGGCCGGGAGACCCAGTACTTC. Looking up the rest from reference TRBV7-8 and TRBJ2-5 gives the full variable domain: GAGVSQSPRYKVAKRGQDVALRCDPISGHVSLFWYQQALGQGPEFLTYFQNEAQLDKSGLPSDRFFAERPEGSVSTLKIQRTQQEDSAVYLCASSRGTGGRETQYFGPGTRLLVL.

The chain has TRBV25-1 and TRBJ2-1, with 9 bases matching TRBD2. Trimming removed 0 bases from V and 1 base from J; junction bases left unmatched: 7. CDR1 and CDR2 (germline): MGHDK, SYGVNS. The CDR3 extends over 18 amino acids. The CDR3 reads CASSEYTRTSDSYNEQFF. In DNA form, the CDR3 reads TGTGCCAGCAGTGAATATACACGGACTAGCGATTCCTACAATGAGCAGTTCTTC.

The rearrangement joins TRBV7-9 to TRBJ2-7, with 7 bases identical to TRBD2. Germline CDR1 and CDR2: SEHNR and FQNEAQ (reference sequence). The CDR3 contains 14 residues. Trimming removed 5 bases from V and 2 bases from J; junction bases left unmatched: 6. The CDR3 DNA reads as TGTGCCAGCAGCACTAGCGCCGACACCTACGAGCAGTACTTC. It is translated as CASSTSADTYEQYF.

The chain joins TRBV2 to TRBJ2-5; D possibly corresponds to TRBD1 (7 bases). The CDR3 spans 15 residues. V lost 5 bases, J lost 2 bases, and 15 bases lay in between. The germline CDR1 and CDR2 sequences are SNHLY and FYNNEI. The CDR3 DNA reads TGTGCCAGCAGTATTTTGACAGGGAGGCAAGAGACCCAGTACTTC. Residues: CASSILTGRQETQYF.

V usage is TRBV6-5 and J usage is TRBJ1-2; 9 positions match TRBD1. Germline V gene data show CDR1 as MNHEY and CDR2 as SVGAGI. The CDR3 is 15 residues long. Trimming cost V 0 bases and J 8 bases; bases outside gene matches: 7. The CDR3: CASSYSGTGPTGYTF. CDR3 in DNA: TGTGCCAGCAGTTACTCCGGGACAGGGCCAACCGGCTACACCTTC.

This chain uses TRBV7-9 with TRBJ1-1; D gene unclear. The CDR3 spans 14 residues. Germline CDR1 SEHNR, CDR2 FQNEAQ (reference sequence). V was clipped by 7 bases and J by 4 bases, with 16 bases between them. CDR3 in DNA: TGTGCCAGCAACCTTCCTTACAGTGCCACTGAAGCTTTCTTT. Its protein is CASNLPYSATEAFF.

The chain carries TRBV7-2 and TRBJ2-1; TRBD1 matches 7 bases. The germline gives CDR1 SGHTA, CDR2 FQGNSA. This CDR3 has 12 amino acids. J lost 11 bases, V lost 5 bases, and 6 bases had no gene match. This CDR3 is CASSTGTDKQFF. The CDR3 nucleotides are TGTGCCAGCAGCACAGGGACAGACAAGCAGTTCTTC.

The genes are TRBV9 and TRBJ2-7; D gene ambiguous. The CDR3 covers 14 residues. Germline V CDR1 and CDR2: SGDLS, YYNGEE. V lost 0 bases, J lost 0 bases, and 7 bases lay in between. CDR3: CASSVGRYSYEQYF. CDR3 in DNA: TGTGCCAGCAGCGTAGGCAGGTACTCCTACGAGCAGTACTTC.

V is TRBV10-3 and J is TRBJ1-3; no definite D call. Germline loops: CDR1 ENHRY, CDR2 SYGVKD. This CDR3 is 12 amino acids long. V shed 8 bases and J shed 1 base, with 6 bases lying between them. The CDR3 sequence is CAIGRSGNTIYF. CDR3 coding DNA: TGTGCCATCGGCCGATCTGGAAACACCATATATTTT.

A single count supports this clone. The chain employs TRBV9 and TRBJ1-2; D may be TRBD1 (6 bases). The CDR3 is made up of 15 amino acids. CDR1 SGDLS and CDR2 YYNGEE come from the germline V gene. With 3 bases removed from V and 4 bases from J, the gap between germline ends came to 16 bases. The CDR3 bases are TGTGCCAGCAGCGGTGGGGGCGCGGTAGGCTATGGCTACACCTTC. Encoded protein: CASSGGGAVGYGYTF.

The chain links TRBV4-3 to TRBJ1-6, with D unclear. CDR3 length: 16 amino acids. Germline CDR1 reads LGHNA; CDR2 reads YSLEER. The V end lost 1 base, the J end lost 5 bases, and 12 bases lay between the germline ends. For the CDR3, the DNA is TGCGCCAGCAGCCAAGGTTTCGGGTTCGATAATTCACCCCTCCACTTT. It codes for CASSQGFGFDNSPLHF.

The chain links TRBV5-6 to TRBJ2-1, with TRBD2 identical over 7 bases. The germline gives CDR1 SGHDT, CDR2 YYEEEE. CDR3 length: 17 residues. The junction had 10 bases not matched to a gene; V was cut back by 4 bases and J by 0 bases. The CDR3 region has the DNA TGTGCCAGCAGCGCAGCGGGGCCGTTCAGCTCCTACAATGAGCAGTTCTTC. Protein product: CASSAAGPFSSYNEQFF.

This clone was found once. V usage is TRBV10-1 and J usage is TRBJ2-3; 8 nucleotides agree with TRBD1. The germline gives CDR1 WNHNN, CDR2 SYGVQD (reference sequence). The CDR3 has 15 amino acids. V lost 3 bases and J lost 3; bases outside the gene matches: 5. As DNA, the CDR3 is TGCGCCAGCAGTGACAGGGGGCGCCGGACAGATACGCAGTATTTT. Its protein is CASSDRGRRTDTQYF.

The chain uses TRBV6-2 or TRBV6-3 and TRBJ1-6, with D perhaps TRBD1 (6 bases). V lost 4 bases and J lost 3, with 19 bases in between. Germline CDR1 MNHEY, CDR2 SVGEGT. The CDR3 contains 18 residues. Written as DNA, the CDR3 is TGTGCCAGCAGTTCCGCGGACAGCCTCGGATTCTATAATTCACCCCTCCACTTT. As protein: CASSSADSLGFYNSPLHF.

CDR3 protein: CASSHPDRNNSPLHF. Written as DNA, the CDR3 is TGCGCCAGCAGCCATCCGGACAGAAACAATTCACCCCTCCACTTT. The chain is built from TRBV4-1 and TRBJ1-6; possible D gene TRBD1, 6 bases. Trimming pared 3 bases from V and 7 bases from J, leaving 13 bases between. This CDR3 is 15 amino acids long. Germline V gene sequence: CDR1 MGHRA, CDR2 YSYEKL.

CDR3 DNA: TGTGCCAGCAGCTTAGGAGAGGGAGATACCTACGAGCAGTACTTC. Its translation: CASSLGEGDTYEQYF. This chain connects TRBV7-6 to TRBJ2-7, with a possible D match to TRBD2 (5 bases). V gave up 1 base and J gave up 2 bases, with 12 bases separating them. The CDR3 sequence is 15 residues long. Germline assignment: CDR1 SGHVS and CDR2 FNYEAQ.

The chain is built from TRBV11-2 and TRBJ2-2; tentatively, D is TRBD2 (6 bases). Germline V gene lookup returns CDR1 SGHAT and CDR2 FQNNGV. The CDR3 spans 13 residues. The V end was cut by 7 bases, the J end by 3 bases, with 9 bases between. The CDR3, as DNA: TGTGCCAGCACGCTAGCGTACACCGGGGAGCTGTTTTTT. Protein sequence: CASTLAYTGELFF. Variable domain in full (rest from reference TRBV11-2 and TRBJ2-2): EAGVAQSPRYKIIEKRQSVAFWCNPISGHATLYWYQQILGQGPKLLIQFQNNGVVDDSQLPKDRFSAERLKGVDSTLKIQPAKLEDSAVYLCASTLAYTGELFFGEGSRLTVL.

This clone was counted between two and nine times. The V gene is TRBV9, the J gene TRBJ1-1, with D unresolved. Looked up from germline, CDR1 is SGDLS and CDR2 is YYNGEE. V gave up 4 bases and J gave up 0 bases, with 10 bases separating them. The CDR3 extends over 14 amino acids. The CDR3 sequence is CASSPSIVNTEAFF. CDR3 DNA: TGTGCCAGCAGCCCATCGATAGTGAACACTGAAGCTTTCTTT. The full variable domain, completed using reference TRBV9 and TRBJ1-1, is DSGVTQTPKHLITATGQRVTLRCSPRSGDLSVYWYQQSLDQGLQFLIQYYNGEERAKGNILERFSAQQFPDLHSELNLSSLELGDSALYFCASSPSIVNTEAFFGQGTRLTVV.

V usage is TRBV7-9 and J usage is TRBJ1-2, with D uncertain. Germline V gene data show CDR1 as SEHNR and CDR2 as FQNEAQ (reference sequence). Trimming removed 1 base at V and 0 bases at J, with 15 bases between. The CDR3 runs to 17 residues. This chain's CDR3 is CASSLGAPDYTNYGYTF. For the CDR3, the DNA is TGTGCCAGCAGCTTAGGGGCCCCGGACTACACTAACTATGGCTACACCTTC.

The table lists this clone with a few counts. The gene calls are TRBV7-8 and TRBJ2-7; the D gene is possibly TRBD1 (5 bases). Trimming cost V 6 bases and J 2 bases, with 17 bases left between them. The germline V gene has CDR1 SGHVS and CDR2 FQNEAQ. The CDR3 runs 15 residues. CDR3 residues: CASSYEQAPTYEQYF. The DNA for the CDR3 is TGTGCCAGCAGTTATGAACAGGCGCCGACCTACGAGCAGTACTTC.

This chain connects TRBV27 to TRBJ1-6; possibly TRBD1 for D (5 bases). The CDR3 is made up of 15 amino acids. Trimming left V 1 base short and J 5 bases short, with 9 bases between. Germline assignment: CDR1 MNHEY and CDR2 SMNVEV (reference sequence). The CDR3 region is CASSLYRGNNSPLHF. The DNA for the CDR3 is TGTGCCAGCAGTTTATACCGGGGGAATAATTCACCCCTCCACTTT.

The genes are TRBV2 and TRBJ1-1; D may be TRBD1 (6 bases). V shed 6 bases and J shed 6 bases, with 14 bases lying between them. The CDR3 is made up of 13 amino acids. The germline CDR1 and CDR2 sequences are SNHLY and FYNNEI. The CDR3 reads CASSVTGRAEAFF. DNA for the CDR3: TGTGCCAGCAGCGTAACAGGGCGGGCTGAAGCTTTCTTT.

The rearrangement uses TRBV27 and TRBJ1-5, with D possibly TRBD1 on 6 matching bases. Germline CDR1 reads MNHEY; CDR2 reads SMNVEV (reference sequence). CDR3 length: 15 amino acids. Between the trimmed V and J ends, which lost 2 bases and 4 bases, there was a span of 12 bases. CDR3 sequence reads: CASSLGGHLNQPQHF. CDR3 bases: TGTGCCAGCAGTTTAGGGGGACACCTAAATCAGCCCCAGCATTTT.